Sequencing of this T cell receptor beta chain was carried out in a study of T cell repertoires in cytomegalovirus infection. The length of the CDR3 is 15 residues. CDR1 SSHAT and CDR2 FNYEAQ come from the germline V gene (reference sequence). Details on this clonotype: One end of the junction does not line up with germline, which may come from a read error.

MiXCR was run by TCRdb on the reads, yielding one entry per CDR3 protein. Of more than 650,000 distinct CDR3 sequences in the sample, approximately 40% are singletons; the top ten hold 2.5% to 3.5%. This chain uses TRBV7-7 with TRBJ1-6; D is uncertain. This clonotype was obtained from a human donor in good health (CMV status not recorded). Some clones in this sample may be carry-over from other donors' samples. The specimen was PBMCs. DNA of the CDR3: TGTGCTAGCAGCTTCAACCCGTCGACTGTGAAGGGACTCCACTTT. Protein product: CASSFNPSTVKGLHF.